The clone carrying this TCR beta chain occurred a few times. Its matching antigen is unknown. Looked up from germline, CDR1 is MDHEN and CDR2 is SYDVKM. This CDR3 spans 16 amino acids. V lost 5 bases, J lost 4 bases, and 8 bases stayed unmatched. Expressed TCRB transcripts were sequenced, since all the RNA that had been isolated was reverse transcribed. Here immunoSEQ multiplex PCR was the method, and the copy in TCRdb shows in-frame clones only, minus some. The sample records approximately 270,000 clones, 13% to 15% being singletons. The sample is drawn from a study of beta chain features in type 1 diabetes. Study findings and constraints: A potential PCR bias toward shorter templates would be equal in patient and control samples. The naive, central memory and Treg TCRB repertoires of patients appeared to be more similar to one another than those of healthy donors. People with Type 1 diabetes carried modestly yet significantly shorter TCRB CDR3s in all four CD4+ subsets.

The TCR sequence derives from a man aged 25 to 40 with type 1 diabetes. Sequencing was performed on naive CD4+ T cells from blood. The gene calls are TRBV28 and TRBJ2-1; 10 bases fit TRBD2. CDR3 amino acids: CASSLTTSGTYNEQFF. The CDR3 bases are TGTGCCAGCAGTCTAACAACTAGCGGGACGTACAATGAGCAGTTCTTC.